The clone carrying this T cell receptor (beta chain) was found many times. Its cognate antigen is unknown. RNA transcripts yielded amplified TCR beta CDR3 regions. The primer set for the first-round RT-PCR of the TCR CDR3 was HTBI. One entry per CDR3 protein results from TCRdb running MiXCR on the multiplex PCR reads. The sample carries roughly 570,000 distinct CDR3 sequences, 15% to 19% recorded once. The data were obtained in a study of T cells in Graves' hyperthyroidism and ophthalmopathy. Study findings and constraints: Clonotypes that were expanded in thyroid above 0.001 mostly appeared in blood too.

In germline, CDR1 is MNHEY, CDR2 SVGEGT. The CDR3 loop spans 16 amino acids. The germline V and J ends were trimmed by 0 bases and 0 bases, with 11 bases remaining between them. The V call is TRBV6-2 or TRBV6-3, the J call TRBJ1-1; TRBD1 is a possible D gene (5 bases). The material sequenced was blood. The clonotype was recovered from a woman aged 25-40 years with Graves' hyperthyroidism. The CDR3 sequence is CASSYSPGNLNTEAFF. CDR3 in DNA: TGTGCCAGCAGTTACTCGCCAGGGAACTTGAACACTGAAGCTTTCTTT.